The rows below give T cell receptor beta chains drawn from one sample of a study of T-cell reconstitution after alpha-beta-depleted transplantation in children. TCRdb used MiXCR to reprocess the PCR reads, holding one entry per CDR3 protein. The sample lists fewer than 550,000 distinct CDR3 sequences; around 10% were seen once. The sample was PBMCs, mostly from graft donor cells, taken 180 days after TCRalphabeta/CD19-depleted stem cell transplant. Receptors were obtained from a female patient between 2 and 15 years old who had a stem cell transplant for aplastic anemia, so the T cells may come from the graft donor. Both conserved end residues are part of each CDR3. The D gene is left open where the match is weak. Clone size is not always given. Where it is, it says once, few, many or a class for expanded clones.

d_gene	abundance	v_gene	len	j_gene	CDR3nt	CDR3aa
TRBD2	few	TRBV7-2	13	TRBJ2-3	TGTGCCAGCAGCTTAGTGCGGGAGTCCCGCCAGTATTTT	CASSLVRESRQYF
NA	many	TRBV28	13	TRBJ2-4	TGTGCCAGCGGGTTTTCTCGGGGGGCCATTCAGTACTTC	CASGFSRGAIQYF
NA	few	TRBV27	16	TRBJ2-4	TGTGCCAGCAAGGGGTTAGCGGTTTTAGCCAAAAACATTCAGTACTTC	CASKGLAVLAKNIQYF
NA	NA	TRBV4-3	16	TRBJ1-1	TGCGCCAGCCCCGGGGTGGGACGGAAGATGAACACTGAAGCTTTCTTT	CASPGVGRKMNTEAFF
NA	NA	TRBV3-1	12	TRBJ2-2	TGTGCCAGCAGAAGACTACCCGGGGAGCTGTTTTTT	CASRRLPGELFF
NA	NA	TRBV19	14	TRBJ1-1	TGTGCCAGTAATGGGGATGGGAGAGCCACTGAAGCTTTCTTT	CASNGDGRATEAFF
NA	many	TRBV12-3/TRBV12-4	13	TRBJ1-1	TGTGCCAGCAGGTCGACAATGAACACTGAAGCTTTCTTT	CASRSTMNTEAFF
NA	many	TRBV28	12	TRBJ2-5	TGTGCCAGCAGCAGCGGACCGCCGACCCAGTACTTC	CASSSGPPTQYF
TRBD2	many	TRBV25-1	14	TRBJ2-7	TGTGCCAGCAGTATCGGCGCGGGAGCCTACGAGCAGTACTTC	CASSIGAGAYEQYF
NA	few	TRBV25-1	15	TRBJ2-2	TGTGCCAGCAGTGAGATGACAGGGAACACCGGGGAGCTGTTTTTT	CASSEMTGNTGELFF